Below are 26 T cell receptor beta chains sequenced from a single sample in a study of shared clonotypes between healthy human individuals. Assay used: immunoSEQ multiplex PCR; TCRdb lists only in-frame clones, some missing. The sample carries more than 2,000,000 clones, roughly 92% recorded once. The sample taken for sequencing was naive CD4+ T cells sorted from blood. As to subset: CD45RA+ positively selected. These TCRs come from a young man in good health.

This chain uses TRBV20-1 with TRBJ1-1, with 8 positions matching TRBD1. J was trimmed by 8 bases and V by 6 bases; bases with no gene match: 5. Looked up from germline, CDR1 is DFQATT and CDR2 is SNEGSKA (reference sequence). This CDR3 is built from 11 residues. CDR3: CSAQQGVEAFF. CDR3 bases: TGCAGTGCCCAACAGGGGGTGGAAGCTTTCTTT.

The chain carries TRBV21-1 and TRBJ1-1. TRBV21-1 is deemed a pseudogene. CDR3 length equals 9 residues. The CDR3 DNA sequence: TGTGCCGACCACACTGAAGCTTTCTTT. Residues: CADHTEAFF.

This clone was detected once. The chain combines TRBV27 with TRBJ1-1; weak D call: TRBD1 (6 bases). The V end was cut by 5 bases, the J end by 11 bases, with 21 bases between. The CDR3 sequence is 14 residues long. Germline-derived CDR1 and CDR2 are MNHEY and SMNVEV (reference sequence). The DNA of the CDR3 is TGTGCCAGCAGTACCCGGGACTCTCTAGGGGGGGCTTTCTTT. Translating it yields CASSTRDSLGGAFF.

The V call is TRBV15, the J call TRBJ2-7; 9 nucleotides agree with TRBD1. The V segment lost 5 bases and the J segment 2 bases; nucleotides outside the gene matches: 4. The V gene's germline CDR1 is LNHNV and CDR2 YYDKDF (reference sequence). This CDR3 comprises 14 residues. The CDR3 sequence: CATSRRQGAYEQYF. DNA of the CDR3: TGTGCCACCAGCCGGCGACAGGGGGCCTACGAGCAGTACTTC. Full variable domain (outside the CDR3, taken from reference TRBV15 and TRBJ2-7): DAMVIQNPRYQVTQFGKPVTLSCSQTLNHNVMYWYQQKSSQAPKLLFHYYDKDFNNEADTPDNFQSRRPNTSFCFLDIRSPGLGDTAMYLCATSRRQGAYEQYFGPGTRLTVT.

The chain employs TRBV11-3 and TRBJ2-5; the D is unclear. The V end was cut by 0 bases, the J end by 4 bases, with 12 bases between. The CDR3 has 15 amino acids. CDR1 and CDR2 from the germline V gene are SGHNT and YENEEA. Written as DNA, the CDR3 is TGTGCCAGCAGCTTAGATGGTAGTAGTGGAGAGACCCAGTACTTC. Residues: CASSLDGSSGETQYF.

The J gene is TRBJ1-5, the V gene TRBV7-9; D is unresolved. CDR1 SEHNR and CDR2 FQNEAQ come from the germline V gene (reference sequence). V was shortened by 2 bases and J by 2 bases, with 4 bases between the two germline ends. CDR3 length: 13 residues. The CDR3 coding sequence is TGTGCCAGCAGCTTAATGGGCAATCAGCCCCAGCATTTT. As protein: CASSLMGNQPQHF.

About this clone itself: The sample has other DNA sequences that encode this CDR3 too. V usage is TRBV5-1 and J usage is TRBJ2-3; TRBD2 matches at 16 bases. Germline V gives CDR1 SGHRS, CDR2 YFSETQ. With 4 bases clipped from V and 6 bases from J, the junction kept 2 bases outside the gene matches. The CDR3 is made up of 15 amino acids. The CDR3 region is CASSPGLAGGDTQYF. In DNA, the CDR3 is TGCGCCAGCAGCCCGGGACTAGCGGGAGGGGATACGCAGTATTTT.

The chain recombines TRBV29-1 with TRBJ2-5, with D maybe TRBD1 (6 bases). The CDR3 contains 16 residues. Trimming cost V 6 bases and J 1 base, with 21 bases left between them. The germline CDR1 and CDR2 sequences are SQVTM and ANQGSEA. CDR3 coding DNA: TGCAGCGTGACCCCTGACGGAACAGGGACCCAAGAGACCCAGTACTTC. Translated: CSVTPDGTGTQETQYF.

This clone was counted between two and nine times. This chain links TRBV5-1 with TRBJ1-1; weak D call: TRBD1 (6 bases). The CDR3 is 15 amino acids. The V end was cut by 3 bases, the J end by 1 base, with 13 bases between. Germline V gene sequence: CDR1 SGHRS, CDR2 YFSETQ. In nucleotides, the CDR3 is TGCGCCAGCAGCTCCCTTAAGGGGGGGAACACTGAAGCTTTCTTT. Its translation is CASSSLKGGNTEAFF.

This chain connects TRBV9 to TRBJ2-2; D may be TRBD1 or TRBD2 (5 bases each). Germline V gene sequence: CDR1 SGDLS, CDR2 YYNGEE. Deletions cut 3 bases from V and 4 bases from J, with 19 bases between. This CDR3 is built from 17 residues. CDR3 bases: TGTGCCAGCAGCGGAGGTGGGGGTTTGCCCCTCACCGGGGAGCTGTTTTTT. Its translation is CASSGGGGLPLTGELFF.

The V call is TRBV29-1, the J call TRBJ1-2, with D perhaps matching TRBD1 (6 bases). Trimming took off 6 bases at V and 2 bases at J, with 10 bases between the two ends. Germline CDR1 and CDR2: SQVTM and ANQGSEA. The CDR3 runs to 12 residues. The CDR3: CSVPRGNYGYTF. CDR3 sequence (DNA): TGCAGCGTCCCCAGGGGCAACTATGGCTACACCTTC.

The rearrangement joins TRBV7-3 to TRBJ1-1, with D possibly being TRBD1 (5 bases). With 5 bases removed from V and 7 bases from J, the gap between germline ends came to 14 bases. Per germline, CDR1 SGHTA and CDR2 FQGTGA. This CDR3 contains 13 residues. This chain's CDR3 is CASSPGGSREAFF. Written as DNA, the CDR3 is TGTGCCAGCAGCCCCGGGGGGAGCCGTGAAGCTTTCTTT.

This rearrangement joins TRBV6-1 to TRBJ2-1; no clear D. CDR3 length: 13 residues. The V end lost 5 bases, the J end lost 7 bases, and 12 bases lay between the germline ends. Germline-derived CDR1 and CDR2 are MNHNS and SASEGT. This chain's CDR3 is CASSPHIKNEQFF. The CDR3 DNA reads TGTGCCAGCAGTCCGCACATTAAGAATGAGCAGTTCTTC.

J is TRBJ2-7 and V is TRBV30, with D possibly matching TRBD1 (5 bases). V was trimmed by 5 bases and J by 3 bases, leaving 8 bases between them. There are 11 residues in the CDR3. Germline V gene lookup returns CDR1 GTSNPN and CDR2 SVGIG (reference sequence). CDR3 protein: CAWGANYEQYF. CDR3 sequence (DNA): TGTGCCTGGGGGGCCAACTACGAGCAGTACTTC.

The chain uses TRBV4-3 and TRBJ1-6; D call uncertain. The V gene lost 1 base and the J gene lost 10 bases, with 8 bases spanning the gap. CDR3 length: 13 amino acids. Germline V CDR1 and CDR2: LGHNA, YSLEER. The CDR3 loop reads CASSQVMGSPLHF. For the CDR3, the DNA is TGCGCCAGCAGCCAAGTTATGGGCTCACCCCTCCACTTT.

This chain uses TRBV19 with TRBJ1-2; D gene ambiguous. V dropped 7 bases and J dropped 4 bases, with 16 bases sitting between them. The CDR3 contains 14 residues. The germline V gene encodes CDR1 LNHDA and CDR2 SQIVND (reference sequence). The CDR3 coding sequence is TGTGCCAGTACCAACCCCTCGGACGGCTATGGCTACACCTTC. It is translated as CASTNPSDGYGYTF.

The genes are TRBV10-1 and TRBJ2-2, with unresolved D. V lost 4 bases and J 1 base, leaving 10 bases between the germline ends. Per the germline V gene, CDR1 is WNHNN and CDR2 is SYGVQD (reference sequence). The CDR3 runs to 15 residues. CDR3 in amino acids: CASSVGPGNTGELFF. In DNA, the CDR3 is TGCGCCAGCAGTGTAGGCCCGGGGAACACCGGGGAGCTGTTTTTT.

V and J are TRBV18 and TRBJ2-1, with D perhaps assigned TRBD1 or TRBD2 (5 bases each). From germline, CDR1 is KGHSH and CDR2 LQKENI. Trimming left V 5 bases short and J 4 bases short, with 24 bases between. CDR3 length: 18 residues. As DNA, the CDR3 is TGTGCCAGCTCAACTATCCGGGACCTCTTAGGGCCATACAATGAGCAGTTCTTC. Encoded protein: CASSTIRDLLGPYNEQFF. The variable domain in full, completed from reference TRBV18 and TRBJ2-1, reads NAGVMQNPRHLVRRRGQEARLRCSPMKGHSHVYWYRQLPEEGLKFMVYLQKENIIDESGMPKERFSAEFPKEGPSILRIQQVVRGDSAAYFCASSTIRDLLGPYNEQFFGPGTRLTVL.

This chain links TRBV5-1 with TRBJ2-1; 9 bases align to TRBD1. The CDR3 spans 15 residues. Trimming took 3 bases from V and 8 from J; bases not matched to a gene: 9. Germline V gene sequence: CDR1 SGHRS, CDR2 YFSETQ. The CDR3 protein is CASSWGDREAHEQFF. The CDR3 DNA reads TGCGCCAGCAGCTGGGGGGACAGGGAAGCTCATGAGCAGTTCTTC.

The CDR3 is CASSLAGTGNEQYF. The CDR3 bases are TGTGCCAGCAGCTTAGCTGGGACAGGGAACGAGCAGTACTTC. The V call is TRBV11-2, the J call TRBJ2-7, with 9 bases aligning to TRBD1. The CDR3 has 14 amino acids. The V segment lost 1 base and the J segment 5 bases; nucleotides outside the gene matches: 3. Germline CDR1 reads SGHAT; CDR2 reads FQNNGV.

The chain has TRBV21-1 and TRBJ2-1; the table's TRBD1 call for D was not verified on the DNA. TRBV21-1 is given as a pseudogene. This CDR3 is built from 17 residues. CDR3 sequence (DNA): TGTGCCAGCAGCCCCCGGACAGTTATCGTCCGAGGGCATGAGCAGTTCTTC. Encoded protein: CASSPRTVIVRGHEQFF.

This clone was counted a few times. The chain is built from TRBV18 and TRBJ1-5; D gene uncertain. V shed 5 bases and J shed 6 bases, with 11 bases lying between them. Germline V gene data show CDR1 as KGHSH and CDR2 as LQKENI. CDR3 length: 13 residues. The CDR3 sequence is CASSFGKGQPQHF. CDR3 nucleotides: TGTGCCAGCTCATTTGGTAAGGGTCAGCCCCAGCATTTT.

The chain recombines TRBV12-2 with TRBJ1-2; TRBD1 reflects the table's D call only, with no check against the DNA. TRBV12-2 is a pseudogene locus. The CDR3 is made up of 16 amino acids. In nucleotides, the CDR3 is TGTGCAAGTCGCCCCTCCCCCAAGGGGGCGGGCGATGGCTACACCTTC. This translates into CASRPSPKGAGDGYTF.

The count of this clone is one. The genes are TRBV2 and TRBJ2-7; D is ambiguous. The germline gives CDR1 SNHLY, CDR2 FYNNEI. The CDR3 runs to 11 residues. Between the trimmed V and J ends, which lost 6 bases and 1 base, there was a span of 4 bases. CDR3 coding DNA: TGTGCCAGCAGGATTTCCTACGAGCAGTACTTC. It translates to CASRISYEQYF. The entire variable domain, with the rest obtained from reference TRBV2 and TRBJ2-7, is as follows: EPEVTQTPSHQVTQMGQEVILRCVPISNHLYFYWYRQILGQKVEFLVSFYNNEISEKSEIFDDQFSVERPDGSNFTLKIRSTKLEDSAMYFCASRISYEQYFGPGTRLTVT.

CDR3 sequence reads: CASSWGTGNEKLFF. For the CDR3, the DNA is TGTGCCAGCAGCTGGGGGACCGGGAATGAAAAACTGTTTTTT. The V and J genes are TRBV11-1 and TRBJ1-4; TRBD1 might be the D (5 bases). The V end lost 4 bases, the J end lost 5 bases, and 11 bases lay between the germline ends. The CDR3 totals 14 residues. The germline V gene encodes CDR1 SGHAT and CDR2 FQDESV (reference sequence). The whole variable domain, filled in from reference TRBV11-1 and TRBJ1-4, reads EAEVAQSPRYKITEKSQAVAFWCDPISGHATLYWYRQILGQGPELLVQFQDESVVDDSQLPKDRFSAERLKGVDSTLKIQPAELGDSAMYLCASSWGTGNEKLFFGSGTQLSVL.

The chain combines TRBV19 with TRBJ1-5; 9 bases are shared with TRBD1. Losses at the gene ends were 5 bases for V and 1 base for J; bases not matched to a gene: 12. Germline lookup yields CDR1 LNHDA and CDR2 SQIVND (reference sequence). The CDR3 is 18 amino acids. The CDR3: CASSAPRDRALSNQPQHF. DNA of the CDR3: TGTGCCAGTAGTGCCCCCCGGGACAGGGCTTTGAGCAATCAGCCCCAGCATTTT.